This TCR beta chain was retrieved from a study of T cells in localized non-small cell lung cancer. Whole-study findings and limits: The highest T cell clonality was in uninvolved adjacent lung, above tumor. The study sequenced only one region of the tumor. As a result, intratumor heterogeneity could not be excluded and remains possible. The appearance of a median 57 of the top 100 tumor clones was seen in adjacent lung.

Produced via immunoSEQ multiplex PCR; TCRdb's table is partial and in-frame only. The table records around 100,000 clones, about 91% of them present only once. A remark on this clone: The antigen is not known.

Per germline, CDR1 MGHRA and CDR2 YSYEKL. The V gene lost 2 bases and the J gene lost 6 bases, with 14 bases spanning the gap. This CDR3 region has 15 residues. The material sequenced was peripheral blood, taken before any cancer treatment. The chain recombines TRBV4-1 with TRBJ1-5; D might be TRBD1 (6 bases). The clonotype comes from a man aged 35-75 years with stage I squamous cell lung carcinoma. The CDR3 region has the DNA TGCGCCAGCAGCCAACTGGGGGCGGTTATTCAGCCCCAGCATTTT. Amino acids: CASSQLGAVIQPQHF.